The text below deals with one T cell receptor (beta chain). The target antigen is unknown. This CDR3 is 14 amino acids long. Germline CDR1 reads DFQATT; CDR2 reads SNEGSKA (reference sequence). V was trimmed by 3 bases and J by 6 bases, leaving 15 bases between them. Quantitative barcoded 5'-RACE was used to prepare TCR beta libraries. TCRdb independently ran MiXCR on the 5' RACE reads; one entry per CDR3 protein. The data show 700,000 to 850,000 distinct CDR3 sequences, over 9.5% seen once. The sample belongs to a study of CD8 T cells in ankylosing spondylitis. Findings and caveats of the study: A TCR beta motif made of roughly eight highly homologous variants seemed typical of ankylosing spondylitis blood.

The sequencing input was blood, either unsorted or a sorted T cell fraction (not recorded which). The clonotype originates from a male donor with ankylosing spondylitis. The chain uses TRBV20-1 and TRBJ2-1, with D maybe TRBD1 (6 bases). The CDR3 sequence is CSARGHTNLNEQFF. CDR3 coding DNA: TGCAGTGCTAGGGGACATACCAACCTCAATGAGCAGTTCTTC.